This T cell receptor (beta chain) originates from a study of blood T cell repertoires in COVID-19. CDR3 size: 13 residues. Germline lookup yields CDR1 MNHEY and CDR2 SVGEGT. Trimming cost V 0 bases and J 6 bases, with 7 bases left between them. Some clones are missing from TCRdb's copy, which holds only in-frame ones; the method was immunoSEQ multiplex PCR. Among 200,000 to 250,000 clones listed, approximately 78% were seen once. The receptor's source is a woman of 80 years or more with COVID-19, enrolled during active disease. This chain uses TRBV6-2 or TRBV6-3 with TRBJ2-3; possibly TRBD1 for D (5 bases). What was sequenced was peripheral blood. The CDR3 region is CASSYSGPDTQYF. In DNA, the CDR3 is TGTGCCAGCAGTTACTCGGGGCCTGATACGCAGTATTTT.